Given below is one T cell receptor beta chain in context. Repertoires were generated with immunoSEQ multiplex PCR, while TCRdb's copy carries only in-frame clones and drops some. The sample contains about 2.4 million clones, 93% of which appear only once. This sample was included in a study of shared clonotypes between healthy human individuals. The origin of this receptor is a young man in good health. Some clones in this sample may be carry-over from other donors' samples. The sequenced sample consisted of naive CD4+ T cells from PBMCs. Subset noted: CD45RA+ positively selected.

Here the CDR3 reads CASSLTMAGETQYF. The CDR3 region has the DNA TGTGCCAGCAGCTTGACTATGGCAGGAGAGACCCAGTACTTC. V is TRBV5-4 and J is TRBJ2-5; D unclear. CDR1 and CDR2 from the germline V gene are SGHNT and YYREEE (reference sequence). This CDR3 spans 14 amino acids. V was cut by 1 base and J by 4 bases, with 11 bases left in between.